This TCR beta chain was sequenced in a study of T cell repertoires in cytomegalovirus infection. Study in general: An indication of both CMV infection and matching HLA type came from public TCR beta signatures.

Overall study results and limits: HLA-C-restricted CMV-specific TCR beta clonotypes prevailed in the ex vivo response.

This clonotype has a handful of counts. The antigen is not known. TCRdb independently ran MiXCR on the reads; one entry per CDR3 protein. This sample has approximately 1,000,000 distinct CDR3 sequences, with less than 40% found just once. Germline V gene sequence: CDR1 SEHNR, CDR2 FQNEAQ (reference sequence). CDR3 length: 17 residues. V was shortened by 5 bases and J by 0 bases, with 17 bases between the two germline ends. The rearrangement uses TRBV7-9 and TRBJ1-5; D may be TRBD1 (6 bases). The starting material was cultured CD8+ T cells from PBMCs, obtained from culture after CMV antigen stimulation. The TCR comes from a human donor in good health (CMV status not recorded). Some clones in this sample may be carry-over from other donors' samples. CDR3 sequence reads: CASSAPGQTDSNQPQHF. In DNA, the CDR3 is TGTGCCAGCAGCGCGCCGGGACAAACGGATAGCAATCAGCCCCAGCATTTT. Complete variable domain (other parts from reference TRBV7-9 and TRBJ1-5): DTGVSQNPRHKITKRGQNVTFRCDPISEHNRLYWYRQTLGQGPEFLTYFQNEAQLEKSRLLSDRFSAERPKGSFSTLEIQRTEQGDSAMYLCASSAPGQTDSNQPQHFGDGTRLSIL.